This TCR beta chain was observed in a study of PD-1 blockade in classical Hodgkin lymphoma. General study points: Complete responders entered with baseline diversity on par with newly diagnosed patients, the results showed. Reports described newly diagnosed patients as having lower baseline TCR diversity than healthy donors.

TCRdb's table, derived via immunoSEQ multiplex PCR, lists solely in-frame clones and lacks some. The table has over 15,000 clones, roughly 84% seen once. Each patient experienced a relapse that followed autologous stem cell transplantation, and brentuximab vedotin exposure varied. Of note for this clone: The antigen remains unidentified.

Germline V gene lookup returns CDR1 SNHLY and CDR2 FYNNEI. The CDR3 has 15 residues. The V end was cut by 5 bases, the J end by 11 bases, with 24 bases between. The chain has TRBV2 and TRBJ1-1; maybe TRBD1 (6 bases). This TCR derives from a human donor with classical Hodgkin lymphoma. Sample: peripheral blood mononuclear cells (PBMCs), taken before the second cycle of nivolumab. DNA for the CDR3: TGTGCCAGCAGTCAAACTATACAGGGTTCTGAGCAGGCTTTCTTT. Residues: CASSQTIQGSEQAFF.